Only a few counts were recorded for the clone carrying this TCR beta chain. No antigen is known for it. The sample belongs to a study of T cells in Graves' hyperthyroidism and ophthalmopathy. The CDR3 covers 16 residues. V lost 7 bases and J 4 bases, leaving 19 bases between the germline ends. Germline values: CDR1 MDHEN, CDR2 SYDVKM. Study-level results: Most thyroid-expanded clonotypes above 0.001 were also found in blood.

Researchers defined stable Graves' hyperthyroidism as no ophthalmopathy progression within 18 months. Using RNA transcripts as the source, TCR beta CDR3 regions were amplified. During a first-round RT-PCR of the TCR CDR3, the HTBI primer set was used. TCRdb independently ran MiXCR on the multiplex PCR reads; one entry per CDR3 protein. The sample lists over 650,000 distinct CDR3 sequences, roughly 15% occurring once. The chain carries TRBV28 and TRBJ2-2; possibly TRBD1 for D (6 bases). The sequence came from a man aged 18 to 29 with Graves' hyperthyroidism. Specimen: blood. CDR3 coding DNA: TGTGCCAGCACCTTGGCGCCAGGGGCCACCACCGGGGAGCTGTTTTTT. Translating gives CASTLAPGATTGELFF.